Below, 13 T cell receptor beta chains from the same sample are listed, as sequenced in a study of cytomegalovirus exposure and HLA in healthy donors. The study ran its PCR with 60 Vbeta and 13 Jbeta primers. Assay used: immunoSEQ multiplex PCR; TCRdb lists only in-frame clones, some missing. This sample yields 110,000 to 150,000 clones, of which roughly 79% are seen a single time; approximately 9.7% belongs to the top ten. What was sequenced was PBMCs. The receptors originated from a woman in her fifties or sixties in good health and CMV-seropositive.

In this sample, this clone turned up a few times. V usage is TRBV5-1 and J usage is TRBJ2-1; 12 nucleotides match TRBD1. CDR1 is SGHRS, CDR2 YFSETQ, per germline. J lost 9 bases, V lost 4 bases, and 8 bases had no gene match. This CDR3 comprises 15 residues. CDR3 nucleotide sequence: TGCGCCAGCAGCCTCGGGACAGGGGGCGCATCTGAGCAGTTCTTC. Protein product: CASSLGTGGASEQFF. Filled out from reference TRBV5-1 and TRBJ2-1, the complete variable domain reads KAGVTQTPRYLIKTRGQQVTLSCSPISGHRSVSWYQQTPGQGLQFLFEYFSETQRNKGNFPGRFSGRQFSNSRSEMNVSTLELGDSALYLCASSLGTGGASEQFFGPGTRLTVL.

V usage is TRBV7-2 and J usage is TRBJ2-5; 8 bases align to TRBD2. Germline loops: CDR1 SGHTA, CDR2 FQGNSA. CDR3 length: 13 residues. Germline trimming cut 4 bases from V and 7 bases from J; bases unmatched to any gene: 5. The CDR3 bases are TGTGCCAGCAGCTCAGCGGGAGTGGTGACCCAGTACTTC. This translates into CASSSAGVVTQYF. The variable domain in full, completed from reference TRBV7-2 and TRBJ2-5, reads GAGVSQSPSNKVTEKGKDVELRCDPISGHTALYWYRQSLGQGLEFLIYFQGNSAPDKSGLPSDRFSAERTGGSVSTLTIQRTQQEDSAVYLCASSSAGVVTQYFGPGTRLLVL.

CDR3 amino acids: CASSASPRSYNEQFF. CDR3 coding DNA: TGTGCCAGCAGCGCTAGCCCACGGTCCTACAATGAGCAGTTCTTC. The chain uses TRBV9 and TRBJ2-1; TRBD2 might be the D (5 bases). The CDR3 is 15 residues long. Trimming took off 3 bases at V and 1 base at J, with 11 bases between the two ends. CDR1 and CDR2 (germline): SGDLS, YYNGEE.

The gene calls are TRBV4-1 and TRBJ2-3, with D tentatively TRBD1 (5 bases). Trimming removed 1 base from V and 6 bases from J, with 14 bases in between. The CDR3 extends over 15 amino acids. Germline CDR1 MGHRA, CDR2 YSYEKL. This chain's CDR3 is CASSQVAQNRDTQYF. CDR3 coding DNA: TGCGCCAGCAGCCAAGTGGCCCAGAACAGGGATACGCAGTATTTT.

A note on this clone: The same CDR3 can be traced to other DNA sequences in this sample. The chain links TRBV7-9 to TRBJ1-1; D is undetermined. There are 14 residues in the CDR3. The V end lost 6 bases, the J end lost 2 bases, and 13 bases lay between the germline ends. CDR1 SEHNR and CDR2 FQNEAQ come from the germline V gene (reference sequence). The CDR3, as DNA: TGTGCCAGCAGGAAACCCGGGATCAACACTGAAGCTTTCTTT. Its translation: CASRKPGINTEAFF.

The sample holds a few counts of this clone. One end of the junction varies from germline; a read error may be responsible. V usage is TRBV5-1 and J usage is TRBJ2-5; 8 nucleotides agree with TRBD1. The germline gives CDR1 SGHRS, CDR2 YFSETQ. The CDR3 consists of 14 residues. The CDR3 protein is CASRLEDRAETQYF. In nucleotides, the CDR3 is TGCGCCAGCAGGTTGGAGGACAGGGCGGAGACCCAGTACTTC.

CDR3 DNA: TGTGCCAGCAGTTACGGAGGAACAGATACGCAGTATTTT. Protein product: CASSYGGTDTQYF. This chain links TRBV6-5 with TRBJ2-3; a possible D gene is TRBD2 (5 bases). Germline assignment: CDR1 MNHEY and CDR2 SVGAGI. V lost 2 bases, J lost 3 bases, and 6 bases lay in between. CDR3 length equals 13 residues.

V and J are TRBV5-1 and TRBJ2-6; D might be TRBD1 (7 bases). CDR1 is SGHRS, CDR2 YFSETQ, per germline. Trimming stripped 7 bases from V and 1 base from J, with 15 bases between. CDR3 size: 16 residues. CDR3 in DNA: TGCGCCAGCGGCGGGGACAGCCCTTCTGGGGCCAACGTCCTGACTTTC. Residues: CASGGDSPSGANVLTF.

In this sample, this clone turned up once. The chain joins TRBV19 to TRBJ2-3; 9 nucleotides agree with TRBD2. Germline loops: CDR1 LNHDA, CDR2 SQIVND (reference sequence). V lost 6 bases, J lost 3 bases, and 10 bases stayed unmatched. CDR3 size: 16 residues. The CDR3 here is CASRHTSGRWTDTQYF. CDR3 sequence (DNA): TGTGCCAGTAGACATACGAGCGGGAGGTGGACAGATACGCAGTATTTT.

This clone was counted a single time. The chain couples TRBV28 to TRBJ2-7, with D possibly being TRBD1 (7 bases). Looked up from germline, CDR1 is MDHEN and CDR2 is SYDVKM. The ends were cut back, 7 bases at V and 4 bases at J, with 17 bases in the middle. The CDR3 is made up of 14 amino acids. As DNA, the CDR3 is TGTGCCAGCACCTACGGAGGGGGCAAGTACGAGCAGTACTTC. Amino acid sequence: CASTYGGGKYEQYF.

The chain couples TRBV4-1 to TRBJ1-5; 8 bases map to TRBD1. CDR3 size: 16 residues. Germline V lookup: CDR1 MGHRA, CDR2 YSYEKL. The J segment lost 6 bases and the V segment lost 1 base, leaving 8 bases of the junction unmatched. The CDR3 DNA reads TGCGCCAGCAGCCAAGCGGACAGGGATTCCGCTCAGCCCCAGCATTTT. As protein: CASSQADRDSAQPQHF.

This clone has more than one count but fewer than ten. CDR3 sequence (DNA): TGCAGCGTTGAAGGGAGGCCTGGAAACACCATATATTTT. It codes for CSVEGRPGNTIYF. V is TRBV29-1 and J is TRBJ1-3; D unclear. V lost 1 base to trimming and J lost 2 bases, with 6 bases between them. From germline, CDR1 is SQVTM and CDR2 ANQGSEA. This CDR3 has 13 residues. Full variable domain (rest looked up from reference TRBV29-1 and TRBJ1-3): SAVISQKPSRDICQRGTSLTIQCQVDSQVTMMFWYRQQPGQSLTLIATANQGSEATYESGFVIDKFPISRPNLTFSTLTVSNMSPEDSSIYLCSVEGRPGNTIYFGEGSWLTVV.

This chain joins TRBV30 and TRBJ1-5; D gene uncertain. Germline-derived CDR1 and CDR2 are GTSNPN and SVGIG (reference sequence). Trimming took off 0 bases at V and 3 bases at J, with 6 bases between the two ends. The CDR3 length is 13 residues. The CDR3 DNA sequence: TGTGCCTGGAGTGTCGGGTACAATCAGCCCCAGCATTTT. This encodes CAWSVGYNQPQHF.